The TCR beta chain under discussion was sequenced for a study of PD-1 blockade in mismatch repair-deficient tumors. TCRdb's table, derived via immunoSEQ multiplex PCR, lists solely in-frame clones and lacks some. The repertoire holds about 9,800 clones, around 85% seen once, with around 21% in the top ten. The ends lost 3 bases at V and 8 bases at J; junction bases unmatched: 13. Germline loops: CDR1 SGHAT, CDR2 FQDESV (reference sequence). The CDR3 totals 16 residues. This clone has only one observation. Its specificity is not known. Regarding time point: approximately 10-day in vitro stimulation with candidate neoantigen peptide 2. The TCR-sequenced patients were a few responders to pembrolizumab. Seven or eight ELISpot-reactive neoantigen peptides each drove a 10-day in vitro stimulation.

The chain joins TRBV11-1 to TRBJ2-1, with 7 bases fitting TRBD2. The TCR comes from an adult with mismatch repair-deficient cancer. This specimen consisted of cells cultured in vitro, obtained from a patient treated with pembrolizumab. The CDR3 loop reads CASSLRRAGLQDEQFF. DNA of the CDR3: TGTGCCAGCAGCTTGAGACGAGCGGGACTTCAGGATGAGCAGTTCTTC.